This paragraph covers one TCR beta chain sequence. The data are from a study of cytomegalovirus exposure and HLA in healthy donors. In germline, CDR1 is LNHNV, CDR2 YYDKDF (reference sequence). The CDR3 loop spans 15 amino acids. V shed 5 bases and J 6 bases; nucleotides not matched to a gene: 9. PCR employed 60 Vbeta and 13 Jbeta primers. Assay used: immunoSEQ multiplex PCR; TCRdb lists only in-frame clones, some missing. The profile shows 150,000 to 200,000 clones, 80% to 85% of them singletons. The chain couples TRBV15 to TRBJ1-5; 8 bases fit TRBD1. This TCR was sampled from a boy younger than 18 in good health and CMV-seronegative. Source material: PBMCs. DNA for the CDR3: TGTGCCACCAGCGTACTCCGACAGGGGAGTCAGCCCCAGCATTTT. Encoded protein: CATSVLRQGSQPQHF. Supplemented by reference TRBV15 and TRBJ1-5, the full variable domain reads DAMVIQNPRYQVTQFGKPVTLSCSQTLNHNVMYWYQQKSSQAPKLLFHYYDKDFNNEADTPDNFQSRRPNTSFCFLDIRSPGLGDTAMYLCATSVLRQGSQPQHFGDGTRLSIL.